This T cell receptor beta chain is drawn from a study of shared clonotypes between healthy human individuals. Study in general: Per donor, CD8 memory used one plate, CD8 naive used two, CD4 memory used three and CD4 naive used three.

Regarding this clone: Its antigen is not known.

Only CD45RO-negative cells positively selected for CCR7 counted as naive CD8 cells, so terminally differentiated effector memory CD45RA+ cells were excluded. This table comes from immunoSEQ multiplex PCR, and its TCRdb copy is limited to in-frame clones, with some not included. The table shows about 700,000 clones, with just over 90% occurring only once. Regarding the study as a whole: Non-shared clonotypes were found to have lower generation probabilities than the clonotypes that were shared by all four of the sorted-subset donors. Blood was the sole source, and tissue repertoires probably differ. Among the subsets, naive ones generally showed larger estimated richness than memory ones.

CDR3 length: 12 residues. V was shortened by 0 bases and J by 8 bases, with 6 bases between the two germline ends. The V gene's germline CDR1 is SGHRS and CDR2 YFSETQ. Source material: naive CD8+ T cells sorted from blood. This chain links TRBV5-1 with TRBJ2-1; D not certain. The source of this sequence is a man aged 25 to 40 in good health. DNA for the CDR3: TGCGCCAGCAGCTTGGGGATCCATGAGCAGTTCTTC. The encoded protein is CASSLGIHEQFF. Based on the CDR3 plus reference TRBV5-1 and TRBJ2-1, the full variable domain is KAGVTQTPRYLIKTRGQQVTLSCSPISGHRSVSWYQQTPGQGLQFLFEYFSETQRNKGNFPGRFSGRQFSNSRSEMNVSTLELGDSALYLCASSLGIHEQFFGPGTRLTVL.